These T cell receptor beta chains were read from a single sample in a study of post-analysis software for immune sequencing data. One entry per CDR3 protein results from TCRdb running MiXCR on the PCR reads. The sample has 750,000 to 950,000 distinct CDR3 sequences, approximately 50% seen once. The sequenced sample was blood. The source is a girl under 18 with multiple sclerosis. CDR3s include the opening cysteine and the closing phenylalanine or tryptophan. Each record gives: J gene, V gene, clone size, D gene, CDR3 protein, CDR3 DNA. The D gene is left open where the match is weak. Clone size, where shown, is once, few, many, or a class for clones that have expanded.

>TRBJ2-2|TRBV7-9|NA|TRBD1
CASTGTGTGELFF
TGTGCCAGCACCGGGACAGGAACCGGGGAGCTGTTTTTT
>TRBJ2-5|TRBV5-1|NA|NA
CASTFIGQETQYF
TGCGCCAGCACCTTCATCGGCCAAGAGACCCAGTACTTC
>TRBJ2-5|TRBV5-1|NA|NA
CASSLVPSETQYF
TGCGCCAGCAGCTTGGTGCCGTCGGAGACCCAGTACTTC
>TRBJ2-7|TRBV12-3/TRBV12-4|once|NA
CASSPLGRSHEQYF
TGTGCCAGCAGTCCTTTGGGAAGGTCCCACGAGCAGTACTTC
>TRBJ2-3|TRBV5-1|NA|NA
CASSLAERAITDTQYF
TGCGCCAGCAGCTTAGCGGAGCGCGCAATCACAGATACGCAGTATTTT
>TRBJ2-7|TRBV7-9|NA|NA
CASSLDGRKTCEQYF
TGTGCCAGCAGCTTAGATGGGCGGAAAACCTGCGAGCAGTACTTC
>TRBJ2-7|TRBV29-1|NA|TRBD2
CSVPNQGLAGGPYEQYF
TGCAGCGTTCCTAACCAGGGACTAGCGGGAGGGCCTTACGAGCAGTACTTC
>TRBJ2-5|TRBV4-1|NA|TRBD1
CASSHKQGAEETQYF
TGCGCCAGCAGCCATAAACAGGGGGCAGAAGAGACCCAGTACTTC
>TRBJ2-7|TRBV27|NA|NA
CASSSLGPYEQYF
TGTGCCAGCAGTTCCCTCGGCCCCTACGAGCAGTACTTC
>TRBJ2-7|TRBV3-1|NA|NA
CASSRRGAGSSYEQYF
TGTGCCAGCAGCCGCCGAGGGGCAGGATCCTCCTACGAGCAGTACTTC
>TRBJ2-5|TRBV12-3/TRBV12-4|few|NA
CASSFNQGPETQYF
TGTGCCAGCAGCTTCAATCAGGGTCCGGAGACCCAGTACTTC
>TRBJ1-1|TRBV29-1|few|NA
CSVARQGINQAFF
TGCAGCGTGGCCAGGCAGGGGATTAACCAAGCTTTCTTT
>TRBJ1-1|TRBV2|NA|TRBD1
CASSKQGAWETEAFF
TGTGCCAGCAGTAAACAGGGGGCTTGGGAGACTGAAGCTTTCTTT
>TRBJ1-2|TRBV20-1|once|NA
CSARPVGQPEGYTF
TGCAGTGCTAGGCCGGTCGGCCAACCGGAAGGCTACACCTTC
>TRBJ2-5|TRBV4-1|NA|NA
CASSQGGQASVGLETQYF
TGCGCCAGCAGCCAAGGAGGACAGGCTAGCGTTGGACTAGAGACCCAGTACTTC
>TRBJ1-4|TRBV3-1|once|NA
CASSQEVRANEKLFF
TGTGCCAGCAGCCAAGAAGTGAGGGCTAATGAAAAACTGTTTTTT
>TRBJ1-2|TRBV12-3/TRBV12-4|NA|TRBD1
CASSFPGTGTYGYTF
TGTGCCAGCAGTTTCCCCGGGACAGGGACCTATGGCTACACCTTC
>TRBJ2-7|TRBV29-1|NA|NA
CSVLATGYEQYF
TGCAGCGTGCTCGCGACAGGCTACGAGCAGTACTTC
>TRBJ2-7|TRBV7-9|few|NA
CASSTETGQIPYEQYF
TGTGCCAGCAGTACTGAAACGGGACAAATTCCCTACGAGCAGTACTTC
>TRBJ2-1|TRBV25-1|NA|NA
CASSDISGSSYNEQFF
TGTGCCAGCAGCGACATAAGCGGAAGCTCCTACAATGAGCAGTTCTTC
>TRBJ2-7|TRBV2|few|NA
CASGLHYEQYF
TGTGCCAGCGGACTGCACTACGAGCAGTACTTC
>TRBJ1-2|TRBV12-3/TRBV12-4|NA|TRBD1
CASSLRQGSYGYTF
TGTGCCAGCAGTCTAAGACAGGGATCCTATGGCTACACCTTC
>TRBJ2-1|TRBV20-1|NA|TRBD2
CSARELAVYNEQFF
TGCAGTGCTAGAGAACTAGCGGTCTACAATGAGCAGTTCTTC
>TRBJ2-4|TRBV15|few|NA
CATSREDGFLAKNIQYF
TGTGCCACCAGCAGAGAGGACGGTTTCCTAGCCAAAAACATTCAGTACTTC
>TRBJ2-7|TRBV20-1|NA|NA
CSAIPPSIPPYEQYF
TGCAGTGCTATTCCCCCCTCCATCCCACCCTACGAGCAGTACTTC
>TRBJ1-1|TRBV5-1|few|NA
CASSLEADTEAFF
TGCGCCAGCAGCTTGGAGGCAGACACTGAAGCTTTCTTT
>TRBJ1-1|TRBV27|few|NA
CASRDSGRGNTEAFF
TGTGCCAGCAGGGACTCAGGGAGAGGGAACACTGAAGCTTTCTTT
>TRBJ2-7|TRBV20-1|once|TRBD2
CSAQRGDYEQYF
TGCAGTGCTCAGCGGGGAGACTACGAGCAGTACTTC
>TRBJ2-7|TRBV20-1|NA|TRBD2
CSARDVGLATYEQYF
TGCAGTGCTAGAGATGTCGGACTAGCCACATACGAGCAGTACTTC
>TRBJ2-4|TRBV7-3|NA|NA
CASSFASLLAKNIQYF
TGTGCCAGCAGCTTCGCTTCCCTACTAGCCAAAAACATTCAGTACTTC
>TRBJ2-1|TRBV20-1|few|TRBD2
CSARDLAGGYYNEQFF
TGCAGTGCTAGAGATCTCGCGGGAGGGTACTACAATGAGCAGTTCTTC
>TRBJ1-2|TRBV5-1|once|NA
CASSPRGMANYGYTF
TGCGCCAGCAGTCCGAGGGGCATGGCTAACTATGGCTACACCTTC
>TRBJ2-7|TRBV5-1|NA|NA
CASSFRDNGYEQYF
TGCGCCAGCAGCTTCCGGGACAATGGCTACGAGCAGTACTTC
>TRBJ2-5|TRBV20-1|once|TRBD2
CSAPVAGARKTQYF
TGCAGTGCACCAGTCGCGGGAGCTCGGAAGACCCAGTACTTC
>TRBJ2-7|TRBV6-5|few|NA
CASRRDSPYEQYF
TGTGCCAGCAGGCGGGACAGCCCCTACGAGCAGTACTTC
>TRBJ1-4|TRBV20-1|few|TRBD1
CSATQGVGEKLFF
TGCAGTGCTACCCAGGGGGTTGGTGAAAAACTGTTTTTT
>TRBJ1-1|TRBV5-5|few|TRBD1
CASSWGQVNTEAFF
TGTGCCAGCAGCTGGGGACAGGTCAACACTGAAGCTTTCTTT
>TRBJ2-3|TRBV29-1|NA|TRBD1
CSVDRTGVTDTQYF
TGCAGCGTTGATAGGACAGGGGTCACAGATACGCAGTATTTT
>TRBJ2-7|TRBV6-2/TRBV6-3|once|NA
CASSYPSGHPYEQYF
TGTGCCAGCAGTTATCCGTCAGGTCACCCCTACGAGCAGTACTTC
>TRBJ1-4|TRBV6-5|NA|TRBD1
CASRQGQGREKLFF
TGTGCCAGCAGACAGGGACAGGGGAGAGAAAAACTGTTTTTT
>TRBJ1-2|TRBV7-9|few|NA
CASSLALWGTLDYGYTF
TGTGCCAGCAGCTTAGCGCTGTGGGGGACGCTCGACTATGGCTACACCTTC
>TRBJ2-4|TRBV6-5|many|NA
CASGPSIGIQYF
TGTGCCAGCGGACCATCTATTGGCATTCAGTACTTC
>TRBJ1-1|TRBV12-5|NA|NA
CASFRSGGENTEAFF
TGTGCTAGTTTCCGCTCGGGGGGAGAGAACACTGAAGCTTTCTTT
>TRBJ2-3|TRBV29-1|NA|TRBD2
CSVAASGVPDTQYF
TGCAGCGTCGCGGCTAGCGGGGTCCCAGATACGCAGTATTTT
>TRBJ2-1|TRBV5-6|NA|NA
CASSDNSGEQFF
TGTGCCAGCAGCGATAATAGCGGAGAGCAGTTCTTC
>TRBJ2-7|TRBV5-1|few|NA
CASSFRDTSYEQYF
TGTGCCAGCAGTTTCCGGGACACCTCCTACGAGCAGTACTTC
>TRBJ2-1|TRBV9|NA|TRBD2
CASSVGDGGRGHEQFF
TGTGCCAGCAGCGTAGGAGACGGCGGGAGAGGGCATGAGCAGTTCTTC
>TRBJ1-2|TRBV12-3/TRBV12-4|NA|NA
CASTPTASGYGYTF
TGTGCCAGCACCCCAACAGCCTCCGGCTATGGCTACACCTTC
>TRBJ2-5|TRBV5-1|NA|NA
CASSLGRGEEQYF
TGCGCCAGCAGCTTGGGCCGCGGGGAGGAGCAGTACTTC
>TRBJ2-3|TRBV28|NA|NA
CASSLPAGRGTDTQYF
TGTGCCAGCAGCCTTCCCGCGGGCAGGGGCACAGATACGCAGTATTTT
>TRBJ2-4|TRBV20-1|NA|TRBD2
CSATSGRSVGAKNIQYF
TGCAGTGCTACTAGCGGGAGGAGTGTGGGGGCCAAAAACATTCAGTACTTC